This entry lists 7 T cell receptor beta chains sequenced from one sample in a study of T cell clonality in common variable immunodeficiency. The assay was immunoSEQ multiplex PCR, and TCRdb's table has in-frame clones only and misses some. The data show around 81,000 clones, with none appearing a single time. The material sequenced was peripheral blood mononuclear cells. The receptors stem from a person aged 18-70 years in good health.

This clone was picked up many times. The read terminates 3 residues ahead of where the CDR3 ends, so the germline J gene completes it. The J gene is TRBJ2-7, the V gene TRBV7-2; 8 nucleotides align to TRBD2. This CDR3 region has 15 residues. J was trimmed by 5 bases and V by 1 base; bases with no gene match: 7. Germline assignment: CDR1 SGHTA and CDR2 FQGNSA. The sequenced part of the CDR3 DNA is TGTGCCAGCAGCTTAGTGTCTAGCGGGTGGGACGAG. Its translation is CASSLVSSGWDE. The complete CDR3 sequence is CASSLVSSGWDEQYF. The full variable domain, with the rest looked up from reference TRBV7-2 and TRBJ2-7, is GAGVSQSPSNKVTEKGKDVELRCDPISGHTALYWYRQSLGQGLEFLIYFQGNSAPDKSGLPSDRFSAERTGGSVSTLTIQRTQQEDSAVYLCASSLVSSGWDEQYFGPGTRLTVT.

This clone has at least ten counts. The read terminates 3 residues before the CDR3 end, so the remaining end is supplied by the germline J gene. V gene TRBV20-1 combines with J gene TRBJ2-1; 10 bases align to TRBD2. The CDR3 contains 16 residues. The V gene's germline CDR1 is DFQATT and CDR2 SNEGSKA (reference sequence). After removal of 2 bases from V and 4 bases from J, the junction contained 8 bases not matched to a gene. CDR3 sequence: CSARPGLAVLYNEQFF. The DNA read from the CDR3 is TGCAGTGCTAGACCCGGACTAGCGGTTTTATACAATGAG.

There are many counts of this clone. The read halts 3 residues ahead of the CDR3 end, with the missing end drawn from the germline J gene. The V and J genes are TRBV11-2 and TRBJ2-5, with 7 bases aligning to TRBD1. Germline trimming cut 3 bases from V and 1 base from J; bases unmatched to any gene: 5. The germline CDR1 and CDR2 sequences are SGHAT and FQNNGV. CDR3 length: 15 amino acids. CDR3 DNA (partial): TGTGCCAGCAGCTTGGATGGGACAGTCCAAGAGACC. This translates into CASSLDGTVQET. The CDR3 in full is CASSLDGTVQETQYF.

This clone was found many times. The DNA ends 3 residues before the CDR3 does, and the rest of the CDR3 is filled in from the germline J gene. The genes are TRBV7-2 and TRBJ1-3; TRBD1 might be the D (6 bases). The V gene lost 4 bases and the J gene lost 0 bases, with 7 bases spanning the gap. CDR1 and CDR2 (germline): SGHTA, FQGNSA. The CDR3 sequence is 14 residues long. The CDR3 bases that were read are TGTGCCAGCAGCTCGACAGGCTCTGGAAACACC. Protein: CASSSTGSGNT. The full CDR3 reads CASSSTGSGNTIYF. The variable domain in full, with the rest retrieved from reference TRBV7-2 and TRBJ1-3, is GAGVSQSPSNKVTEKGKDVELRCDPISGHTALYWYRQSLGQGLEFLIYFQGNSAPDKSGLPSDRFSAERTGGSVSTLTIQRTQQEDSAVYLCASSSTGSGNTIYFGEGSWLTVV.

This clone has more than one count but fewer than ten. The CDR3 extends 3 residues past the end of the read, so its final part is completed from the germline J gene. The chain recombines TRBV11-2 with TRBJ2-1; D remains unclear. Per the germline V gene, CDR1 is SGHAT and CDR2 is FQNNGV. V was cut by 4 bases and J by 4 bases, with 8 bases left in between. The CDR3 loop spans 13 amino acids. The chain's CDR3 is CASSSNPYNEQFF. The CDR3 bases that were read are TGTGCCAGCAGCTCAAATCCATACAATGAG.

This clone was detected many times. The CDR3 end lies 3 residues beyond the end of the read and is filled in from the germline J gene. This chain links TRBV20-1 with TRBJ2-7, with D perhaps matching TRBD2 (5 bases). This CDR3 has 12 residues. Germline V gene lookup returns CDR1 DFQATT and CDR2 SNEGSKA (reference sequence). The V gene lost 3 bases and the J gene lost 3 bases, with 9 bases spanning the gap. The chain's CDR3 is CSARRANYEQYF. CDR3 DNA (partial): TGCAGTGCTAGGAGGGCAAACTACGAG.

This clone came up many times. The sequenced CDR3 bases are TGTGCCAGTAGCCCGACAGACTACAATGAG. This encodes CASSPTDYNE. The entire CDR3 is CASSPTDYNEQFF. V is TRBV19 and J is TRBJ2-1; possibly TRBD1 for D (5 bases). The read comes to an end 3 residues before the CDR3 does, leaving the germline J gene to fill in the end. The germline V gene has CDR1 LNHDA and CDR2 SQIVND (reference sequence). V was trimmed by 6 bases and J by 3 bases, leaving 9 bases between them. The CDR3 extends over 13 amino acids.